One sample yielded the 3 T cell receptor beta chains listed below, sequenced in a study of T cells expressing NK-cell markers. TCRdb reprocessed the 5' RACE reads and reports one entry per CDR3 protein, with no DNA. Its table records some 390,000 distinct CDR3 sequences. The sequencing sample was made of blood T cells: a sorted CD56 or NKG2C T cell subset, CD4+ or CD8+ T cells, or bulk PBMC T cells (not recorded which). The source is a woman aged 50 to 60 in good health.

The CDR3 loop reads CSARDLGTSGYNEQFF. The chain has TRBV20-1 and TRBJ2-1; the D call from TCRdb, TRBD2, cannot be confirmed without DNA. The CDR3 consists of 16 residues. CDR1 and CDR2 (germline): DFQATT, SNEGSKA (reference sequence).

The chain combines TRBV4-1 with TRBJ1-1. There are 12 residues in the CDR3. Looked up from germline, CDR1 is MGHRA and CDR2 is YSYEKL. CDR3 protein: CASSQEGREAFF.

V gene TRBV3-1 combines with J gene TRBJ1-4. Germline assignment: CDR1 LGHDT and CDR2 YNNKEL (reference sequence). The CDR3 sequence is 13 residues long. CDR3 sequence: CASRLSVNEKLFF. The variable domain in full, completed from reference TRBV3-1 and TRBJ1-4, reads DTAVSQTPKYLVTQMGNDKSIKCEQNLGHDTMYWYKQDSKKFLKIMFSYNNKELIINETVPNRFSPKSPDKAHLNLHINSLELGDSAVYFCASRLSVNEKLFFGSGTQLSVL.